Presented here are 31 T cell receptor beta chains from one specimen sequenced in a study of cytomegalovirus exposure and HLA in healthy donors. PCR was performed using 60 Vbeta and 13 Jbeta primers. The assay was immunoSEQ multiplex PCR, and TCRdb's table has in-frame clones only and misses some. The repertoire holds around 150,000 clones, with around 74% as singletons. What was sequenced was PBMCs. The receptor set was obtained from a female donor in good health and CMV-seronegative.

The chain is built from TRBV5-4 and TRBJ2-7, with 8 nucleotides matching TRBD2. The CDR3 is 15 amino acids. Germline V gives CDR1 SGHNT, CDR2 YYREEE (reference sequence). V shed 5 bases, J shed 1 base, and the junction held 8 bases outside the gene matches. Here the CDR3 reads CASSAGGLMSYEQYF. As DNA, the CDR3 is TGTGCCAGCAGTGCGGGGGGACTCATGTCCTACGAGCAGTACTTC.

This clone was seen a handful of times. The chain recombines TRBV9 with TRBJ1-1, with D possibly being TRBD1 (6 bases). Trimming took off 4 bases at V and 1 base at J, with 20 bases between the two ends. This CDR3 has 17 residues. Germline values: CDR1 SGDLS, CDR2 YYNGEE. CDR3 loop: CASSTATGPIENTEAFF. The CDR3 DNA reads TGTGCCAGCAGCACAGCGACAGGCCCGATTGAGAACACTGAAGCTTTCTTT.

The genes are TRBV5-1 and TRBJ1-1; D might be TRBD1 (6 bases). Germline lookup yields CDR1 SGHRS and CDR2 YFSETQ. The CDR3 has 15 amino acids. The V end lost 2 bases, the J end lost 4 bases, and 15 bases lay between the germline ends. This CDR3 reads CASSLSQGLATEAFF. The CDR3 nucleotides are TGCGCCAGCAGCTTAAGTCAGGGGCTGGCCACTGAAGCTTTCTTT.

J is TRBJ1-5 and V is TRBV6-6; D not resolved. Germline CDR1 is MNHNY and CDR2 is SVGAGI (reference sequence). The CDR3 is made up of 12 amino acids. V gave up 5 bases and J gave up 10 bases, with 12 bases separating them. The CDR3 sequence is CASSALPVPQHF. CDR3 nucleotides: TGTGCCAGCAGTGCCCTACCGGTCCCCCAGCATTTT.

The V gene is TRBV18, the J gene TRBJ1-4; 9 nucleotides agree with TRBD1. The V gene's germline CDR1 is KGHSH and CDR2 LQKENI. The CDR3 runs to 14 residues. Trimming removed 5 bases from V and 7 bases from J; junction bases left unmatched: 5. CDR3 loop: CASSSGTGPEKLFF. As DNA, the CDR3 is TGTGCCAGCTCATCTGGGACAGGGCCTGAAAAACTGTTTTTT.

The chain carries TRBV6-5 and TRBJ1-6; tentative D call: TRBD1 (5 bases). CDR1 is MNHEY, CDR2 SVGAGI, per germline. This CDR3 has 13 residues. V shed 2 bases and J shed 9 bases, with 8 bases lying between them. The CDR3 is CASSYGRASPLHF. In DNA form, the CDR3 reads TGTGCCAGCAGTTACGGCAGGGCTTCACCCCTCCACTTT.

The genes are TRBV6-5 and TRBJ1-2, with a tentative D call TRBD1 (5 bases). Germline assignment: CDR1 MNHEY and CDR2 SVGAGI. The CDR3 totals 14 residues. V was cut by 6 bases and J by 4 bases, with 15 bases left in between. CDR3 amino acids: CASSPGGGFYGYTF. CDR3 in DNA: TGTGCCAGCAGCCCCGGGGGAGGATTCTATGGCTACACCTTC.

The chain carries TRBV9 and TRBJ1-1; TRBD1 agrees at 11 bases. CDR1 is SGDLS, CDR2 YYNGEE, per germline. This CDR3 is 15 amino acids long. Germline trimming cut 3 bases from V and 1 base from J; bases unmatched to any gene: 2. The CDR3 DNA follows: TGTGCCAGCAGCGGGGACAGGGGGTGGAACACTGAAGCTTTCTTT. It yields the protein CASSGDRGWNTEAFF.

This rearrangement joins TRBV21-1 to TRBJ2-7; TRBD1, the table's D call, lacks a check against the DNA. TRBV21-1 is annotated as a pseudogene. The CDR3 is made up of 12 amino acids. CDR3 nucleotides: TGTGCCAGCAGCTGCCCCAGCTACGAGCAGTACTTC. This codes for CASSCPSYEQYF.

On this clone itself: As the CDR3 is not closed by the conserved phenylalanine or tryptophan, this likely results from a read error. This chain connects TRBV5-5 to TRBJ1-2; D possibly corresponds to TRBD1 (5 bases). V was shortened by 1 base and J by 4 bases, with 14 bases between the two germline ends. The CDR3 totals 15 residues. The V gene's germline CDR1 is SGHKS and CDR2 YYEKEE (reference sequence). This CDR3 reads CASSLWSSGGYGYTL. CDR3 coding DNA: TGTGCCAGCAGCTTGTGGTCGTCTGGGGGCTATGGCTACACCCTC.

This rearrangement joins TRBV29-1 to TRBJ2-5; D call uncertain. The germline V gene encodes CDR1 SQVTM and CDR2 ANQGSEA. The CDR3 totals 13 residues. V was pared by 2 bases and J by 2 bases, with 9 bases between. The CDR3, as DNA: TGCAGCGTTGAACCGCCAGGACAAGAGACCCAGTACTTC. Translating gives CSVEPPGQETQYF.

The CDR3 coding sequence is TGTGCCAGCAGCTTTTCCGGGACAGAGCAGTTCTTC. Translated: CASSFSGTEQFF. The V and J genes are TRBV11-2 and TRBJ2-1, with D maybe TRBD1 (6 bases). The germline V and J ends were trimmed by 3 bases and 10 bases, with 10 bases remaining between them. Per germline, CDR1 SGHAT and CDR2 FQNNGV. The CDR3 is made up of 12 amino acids.

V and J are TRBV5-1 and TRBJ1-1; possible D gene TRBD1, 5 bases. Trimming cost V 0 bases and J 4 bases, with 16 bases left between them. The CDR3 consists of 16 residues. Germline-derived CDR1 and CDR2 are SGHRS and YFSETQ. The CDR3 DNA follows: TGCGCCAGCAGCTTGGCCGAGACTCGGGGGTCCACTGAAGCTTTCTTT. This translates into CASSLAETRGSTEAFF.

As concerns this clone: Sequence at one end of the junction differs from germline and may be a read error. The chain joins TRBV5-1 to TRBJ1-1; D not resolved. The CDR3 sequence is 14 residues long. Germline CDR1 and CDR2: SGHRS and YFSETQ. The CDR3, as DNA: TGCGCCAGCAGGTTGGACGGATGGGCCACTGAAGCTTTCTTT. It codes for CASRLDGWATEAFF.

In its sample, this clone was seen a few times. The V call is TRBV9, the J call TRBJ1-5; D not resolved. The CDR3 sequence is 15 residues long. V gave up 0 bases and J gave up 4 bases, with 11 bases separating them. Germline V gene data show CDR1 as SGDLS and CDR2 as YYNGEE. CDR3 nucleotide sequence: TGTGCCAGCAGCGTAGGAGGGAATGGTAATCAGCCCCAGCATTTT. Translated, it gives CASSVGGNGNQPQHF.

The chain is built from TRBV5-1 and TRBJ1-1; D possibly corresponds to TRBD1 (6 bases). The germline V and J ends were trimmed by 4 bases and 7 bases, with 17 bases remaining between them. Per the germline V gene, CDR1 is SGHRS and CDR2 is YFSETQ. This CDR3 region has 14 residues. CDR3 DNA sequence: TGCGCCAGCAGCCTGTTGGGACATGGGGGTGAAGCTTTCTTT. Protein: CASSLLGHGGEAFF.

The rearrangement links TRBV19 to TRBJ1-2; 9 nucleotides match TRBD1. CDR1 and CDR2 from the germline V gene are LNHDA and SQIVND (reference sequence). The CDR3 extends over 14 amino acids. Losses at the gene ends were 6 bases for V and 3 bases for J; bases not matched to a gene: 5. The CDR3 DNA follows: TGTGCCAGTAGCCTACAGGGGGCGGACTATGGCTACACCTTC. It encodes CASSLQGADYGYTF.

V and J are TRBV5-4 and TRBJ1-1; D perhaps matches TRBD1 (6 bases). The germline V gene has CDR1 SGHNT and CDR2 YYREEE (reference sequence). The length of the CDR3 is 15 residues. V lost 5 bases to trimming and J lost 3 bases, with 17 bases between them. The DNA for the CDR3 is TGTGCCAGCAGGTCCCCGGACAGCGGGGACACTGAAGCTTTCTTT. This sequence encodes CASRSPDSGDTEAFF.

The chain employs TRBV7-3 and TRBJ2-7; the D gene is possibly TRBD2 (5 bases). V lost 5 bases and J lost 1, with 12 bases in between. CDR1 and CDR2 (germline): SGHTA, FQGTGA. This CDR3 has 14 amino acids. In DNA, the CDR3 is TGTGCCAGCAGCCCTTTTGGGGAGTCCTACGAGCAGTACTTC. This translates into CASSPFGESYEQYF. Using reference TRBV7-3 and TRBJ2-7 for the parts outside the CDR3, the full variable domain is GAGVSQTPSNKVTEKGKYVELRCDPISGHTALYWYRQSLGQGPEFLIYFQGTGAADDSGLPNDRFFAVRPEGSVSTLKIQRTERGDSAVYLCASSPFGESYEQYFGPGTRLTVT.

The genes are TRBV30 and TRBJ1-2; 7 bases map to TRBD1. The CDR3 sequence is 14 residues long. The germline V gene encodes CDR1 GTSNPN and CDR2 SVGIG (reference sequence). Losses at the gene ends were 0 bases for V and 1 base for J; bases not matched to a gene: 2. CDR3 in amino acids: CAWSVQGVNYGYTF. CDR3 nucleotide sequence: TGTGCCTGGAGTGTTCAGGGGGTTAACTATGGCTACACCTTC.

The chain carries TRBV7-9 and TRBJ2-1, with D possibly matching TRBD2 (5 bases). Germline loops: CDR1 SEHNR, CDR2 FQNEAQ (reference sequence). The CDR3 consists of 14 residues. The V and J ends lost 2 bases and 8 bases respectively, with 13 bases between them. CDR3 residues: CASSLTRRGYEQFF. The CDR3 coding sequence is TGTGCCAGCAGCTTAACTCGACGCGGGTATGAGCAGTTCTTC. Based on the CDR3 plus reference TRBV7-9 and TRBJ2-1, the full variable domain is DTGVSQNPRHKITKRGQNVTFRCDPISEHNRLYWYRQTLGQGPEFLTYFQNEAQLEKSRLLSDRFSAERPKGSFSTLEIQRTEQGDSAMYLCASSLTRRGYEQFFGPGTRLTVL.

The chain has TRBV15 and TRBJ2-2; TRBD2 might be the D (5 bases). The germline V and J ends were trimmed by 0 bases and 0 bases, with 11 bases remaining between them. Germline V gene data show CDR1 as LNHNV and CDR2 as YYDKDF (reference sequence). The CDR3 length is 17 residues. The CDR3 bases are TGTGCCACCAGCAGAGATCGTAAGGGAGCGAACACCGGGGAGCTGTTTTTT. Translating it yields CATSRDRKGANTGELFF.

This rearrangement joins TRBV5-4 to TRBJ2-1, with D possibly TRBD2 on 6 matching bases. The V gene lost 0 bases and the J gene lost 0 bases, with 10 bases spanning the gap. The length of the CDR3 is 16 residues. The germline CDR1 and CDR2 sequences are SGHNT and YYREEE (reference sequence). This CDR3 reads CASSLAGGISYNEQFF. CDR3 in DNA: TGTGCCAGCAGCTTGGCCGGCGGGATCTCCTACAATGAGCAGTTCTTC.

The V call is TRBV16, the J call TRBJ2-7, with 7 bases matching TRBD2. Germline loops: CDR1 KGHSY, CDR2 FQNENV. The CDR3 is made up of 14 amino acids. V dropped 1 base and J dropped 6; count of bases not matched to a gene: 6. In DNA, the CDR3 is TGTGCCAGCAGCCAATACAGCGGCGGGGGCGAGCAGTACTTC. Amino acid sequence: CASSQYSGGGEQYF.

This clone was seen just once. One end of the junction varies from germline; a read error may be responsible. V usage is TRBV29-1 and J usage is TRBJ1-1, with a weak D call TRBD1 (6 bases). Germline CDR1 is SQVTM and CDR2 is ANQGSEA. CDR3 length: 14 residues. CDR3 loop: CSVAQGGGNTETFF. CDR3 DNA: TGCAGCGTCGCACAGGGCGGAGGAAACACTGAAACTTTCTTT.

The CDR3 nucleotides read TGTGCCAGCTCACCTATGCCCGGGACAGGGGGCCAAGAGACCCAGTACTTC. This gives the protein CASSPMPGTGGQETQYF. The J gene is TRBJ2-5, the V gene TRBV18; TRBD1 aligns across 11 bases. Trimming removed 3 bases from V and 1 base from J; junction bases left unmatched: 7. In germline, CDR1 is KGHSH, CDR2 LQKENI. CDR3 length: 17 residues.

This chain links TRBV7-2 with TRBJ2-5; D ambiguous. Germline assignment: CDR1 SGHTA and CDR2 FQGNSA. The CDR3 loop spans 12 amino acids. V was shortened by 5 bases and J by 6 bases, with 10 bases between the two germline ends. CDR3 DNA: TGTGCCAGCAGCCTCCTTAGTCAGACCCAGTACTTC. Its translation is CASSLLSQTQYF.

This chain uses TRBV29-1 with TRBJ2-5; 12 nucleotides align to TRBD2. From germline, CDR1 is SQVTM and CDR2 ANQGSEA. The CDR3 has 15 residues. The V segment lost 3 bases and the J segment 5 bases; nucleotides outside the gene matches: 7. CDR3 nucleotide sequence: TGCAGCGTTGATATCCGACTAGCGGGAGATGAGACCCAGTACTTC. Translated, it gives CSVDIRLAGDETQYF. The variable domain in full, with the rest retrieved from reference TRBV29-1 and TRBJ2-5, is SAVISQKPSRDICQRGTSLTIQCQVDSQVTMMFWYRQQPGQSLTLIATANQGSEATYESGFVIDKFPISRPNLTFSTLTVSNMSPEDSSIYLCSVDIRLAGDETQYFGPGTRLLVL.

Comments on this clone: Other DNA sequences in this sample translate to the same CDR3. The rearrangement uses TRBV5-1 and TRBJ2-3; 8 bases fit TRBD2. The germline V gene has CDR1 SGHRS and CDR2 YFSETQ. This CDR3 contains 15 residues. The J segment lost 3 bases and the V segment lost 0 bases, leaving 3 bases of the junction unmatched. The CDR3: CASSLAGGGTDTQYF. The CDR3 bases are TGCGCCAGCAGCTTGGCGGGAGGGGGTACAGATACGCAGTATTTT.

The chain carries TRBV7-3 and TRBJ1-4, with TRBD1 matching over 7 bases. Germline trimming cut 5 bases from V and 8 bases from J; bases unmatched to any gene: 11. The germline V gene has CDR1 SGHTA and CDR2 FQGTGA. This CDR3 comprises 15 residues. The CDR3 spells CASSPPGQSAEKLFF. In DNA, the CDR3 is TGTGCCAGCAGCCCGCCGGGACAGTCTGCGGAAAAACTGTTTTTT.

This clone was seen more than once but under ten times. The CDR3 loop is CASSSTGGGNQPQHF. CDR3 bases: TGCGCCAGCAGCTCGACAGGAGGTGGCAATCAGCCCCAGCATTTT. This chain joins TRBV5-1 and TRBJ1-5; D possibly corresponds to TRBD1 (6 bases). From germline, CDR1 is SGHRS and CDR2 YFSETQ. V was trimmed by 3 bases and J by 2 bases, leaving 12 bases between them. The CDR3 consists of 15 residues.